This TCR beta chain originates from a study of blood T cell repertoires in COVID-19. The wider study: PBMCs, B-cell-depleted T cells, or T cells provided the cDNA or gDNA that made up the material.

The ends lost 3 bases at V and 7 bases at J; junction bases unmatched: 6. The germline V gene encodes CDR1 MNHNS and CDR2 SASEGT. CDR3 length: 15 residues. Libraries were prepared by immunoSEQ multiplex PCR; TCRdb keeps only in-frame clonotypes and omits some of them. The sample includes about 270,000 clones, approximately 86% of them seen just once. The clonotype originates from a man in his forties with active or convalescent COVID-19. The chain links TRBV6-1 to TRBJ2-1; 10 bases map to TRBD1. Sequencing input: peripheral blood. CDR3 in amino acids: CASSETDRGRNEQFF. The DNA for the CDR3 is TGTGCCAGCAGTGAGACGGACAGGGGGAGGAATGAGCAGTTCTTC.